These 7 T cell receptor beta chains originate from one sample sequenced in a study of T cell repertoires in cytomegalovirus infection. For these TCRs, the target antigens are not known. TCRdb passed the reads through MiXCR, listing each CDR3 protein once. The data show approximately 120,000 distinct CDR3 sequences, with around 28% seen just once and about 81% held by the top ten. The sample was CD8+ T cells from cultured PBMCs, taken from culture after CMV antigen stimulation. These receptors were collected from a human donor in good health (CMV status not recorded). Some clones in this sample may be carry-over from other donors' samples.

The V and J genes are TRBV6-5 and TRBJ1-1; D unclear. CDR3 size: 14 residues. Germline values: CDR1 MNHEY, CDR2 SVGAGI. Trimming pared 2 bases from V and 4 bases from J, leaving 11 bases between. The CDR3 loop is CASSYKPGGTEAFF. The CDR3 DNA sequence: TGTGCCAGCAGTTACAAGCCAGGCGGCACTGAAGCTTTCTTT.

This clonotype was recorded a few times. The rearrangement uses TRBV11-2 and TRBJ2-1; D uncertain. Per germline, CDR1 SGHAT and CDR2 FQNNGV. V was shortened by 7 bases and J by 2 bases, with 18 bases between the two germline ends. The CDR3 consists of 16 residues. In DNA form, the CDR3 reads TGTGCCAGCACCGAGTCCCCGGGTGTGGCCTACAATGAGCAGTTCTTC. It encodes CASTESPGVAYNEQFF.

The sample holds one count of this clonotype. The genes are TRBV25-1 and TRBJ2-7; D may be TRBD1 (6 bases). V was cut by 4 bases and J by 7 bases, with 14 bases left in between. The CDR3 totals 13 residues. Germline CDR1 is MGHDK and CDR2 is SYGVNS. The CDR3 bases are TGTGCCAGCAGTGTAACAGGGTCGAGTGAGCAGTACTTC. It specifies CASSVTGSSEQYF.

V is TRBV11-1 and J is TRBJ2-1; D perhaps matches TRBD1 (5 bases). CDR3 size: 15 residues. Per germline, CDR1 SGHAT and CDR2 FQDESV (reference sequence). The V and J ends lost 5 bases and 0 bases respectively, with 11 bases between them. CDR3 bases: TGTGCCAGCAGCCTATACAGGAGCTCCTACAATGAGCAGTTCTTC. Its protein product is CASSLYRSSYNEQFF.

V gene TRBV27 combines with J gene TRBJ2-1; 7 positions match TRBD1. V lost 5 bases and J lost 0; bases outside the gene matches: 7. This CDR3 spans 16 amino acids. Looked up from germline, CDR1 is MNHEY and CDR2 is SMNVEV (reference sequence). The CDR3 sequence is CASSGPDRSSYNEQFF. The CDR3 coding sequence is TGTGCCAGCAGTGGGCCGGACAGGAGCTCCTACAATGAGCAGTTCTTC.

This clonotype was counted a few times. The V and J genes are TRBV7-9 and TRBJ2-3; D perhaps matches TRBD1 (5 bases). CDR1 and CDR2 (germline): SEHNR, FQNEAQ (reference sequence). Trimming took off 5 bases at V and 2 bases at J, with 8 bases between the two ends. The CDR3 has 13 amino acids. The CDR3 nucleotides are TGTGCCAGCAGCGACAGCAACACAGATACGCAGTATTTT. Protein product: CASSDSNTDTQYF.

The V and J genes are TRBV12-3 or TRBV12-4 and TRBJ2-7; D uncertain. Trimming stripped 3 bases from V and 2 bases from J, with 8 bases between. The CDR3 covers 13 residues. The CDR3 loop reads CASSFALPYEQYF. The CDR3 DNA reads TGTGCCAGCAGTTTCGCTCTCCCCTACGAGCAGTACTTC.